The clone carrying this T cell receptor beta chain appeared a single time. The data were taken from a study of T cells after somatic rescue of genetic block. Method: immunoSEQ multiplex PCR; TCRdb's copy keeps in-frame clones and lacks some. The sample consists of approximately 78,000 clones, roughly 88% of them appearing once. The V end was cut by 6 bases, the J end by 5 bases, with 19 bases between. The CDR3 spans 15 residues. The germline V gene encodes CDR1 MNHNS and CDR2 SASEGT. This TCR was sampled from a man aged 25 to 40. The genes are TRBV6-1 and TRBJ2-5; a possible D gene is TRBD1 (7 bases). The sample taken for sequencing was peripheral blood mononuclear cells (PBMCs). The DNA of the CDR3 is TGTGCCAGCAGGAGGTACGGAGGGGGCGAGGAGACCCAGTACTTC. Translating it yields CASRRYGGGEETQYF.